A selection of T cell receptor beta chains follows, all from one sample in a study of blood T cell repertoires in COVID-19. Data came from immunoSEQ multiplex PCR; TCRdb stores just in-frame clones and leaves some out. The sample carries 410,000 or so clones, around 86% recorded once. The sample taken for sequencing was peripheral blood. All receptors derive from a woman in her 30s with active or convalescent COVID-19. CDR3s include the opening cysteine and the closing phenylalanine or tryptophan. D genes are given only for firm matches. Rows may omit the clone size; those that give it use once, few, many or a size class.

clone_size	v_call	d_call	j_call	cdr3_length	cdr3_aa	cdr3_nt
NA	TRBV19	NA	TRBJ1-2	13	CASRGRVDYGYTF	TGTGCCAGTAGGGGGAGGGTTGACTATGGCTACACCTTC
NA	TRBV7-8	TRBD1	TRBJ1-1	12	CASSAGTVEAFF	TGTGCCAGCAGCGCCGGGACAGTTGAAGCTTTCTTT
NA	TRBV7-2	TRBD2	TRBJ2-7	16	CASSPPGLVGGYEQYF	TGTGCCAGCAGCCCGCCGGGACTAGTGGGAGGGTACGAGCAGTACTTC
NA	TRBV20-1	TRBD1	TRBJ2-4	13	CSASNRGENIQYF	TGCAGTGCTAGTAACAGGGGGGAAAACATTCAGTACTTC
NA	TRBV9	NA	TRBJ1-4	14	CASSRDNLMEKLFF	TGTGCCAGCAGCCGGGACAACTTAATGGAAAAACTGTTTTTT
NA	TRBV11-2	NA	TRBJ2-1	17	CASSLRETGGTYNEQFF	TGTGCCAGCAGCTTGAGGGAAACGGGCGGCACCTACAATGAGCAGTTCTTC
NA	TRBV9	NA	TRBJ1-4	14	CASSVDGGRGKLFF	TGTGCCAGCAGCGTAGACGGGGGGCGCGGAAAACTGTTTTTT
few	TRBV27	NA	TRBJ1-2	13	CASSRQSNYGYTF	TGTGCCAGCAGCAGACAGTCTAACTATGGCTACACCTTC
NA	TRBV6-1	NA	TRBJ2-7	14	CASSEGYRLYEQYF	TGTGCCAGCAGTGAAGGGTACAGGCTTTACGAGCAGTACTTC
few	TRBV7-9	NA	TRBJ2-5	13	CASSYTSKETQYF	TGTGCCAGCAGCTATACTAGTAAGGAGACCCAGTACTTC
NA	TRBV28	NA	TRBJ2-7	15	CASSDLDRQIYEQYF	TGTGCCAGCAGTGACCTAGACAGGCAAATCTACGAGCAGTACTTC
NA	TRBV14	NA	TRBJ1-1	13	CASSPAALGGAFF	TGTGCCAGCAGCCCCGCGGCACTTGGCGGGGCTTTCTTT
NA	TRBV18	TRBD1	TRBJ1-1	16	CASSRRDRGWNTEAFF	TGTGCCAGCTCACGACGGGACAGGGGTTGGAACACTGAAGCTTTCTTT
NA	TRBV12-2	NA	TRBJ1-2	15	CASRLAHPAYYGYTF	TGTGCAAGTCGCTTAGCGCACCCAGCGTACTATGGCTACACCTTC
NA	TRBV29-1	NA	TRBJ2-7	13	CSVNRDLTSQQYF	TGCAGCGTAAACAGGGATTTAACTTCACAGCAGTACTTC
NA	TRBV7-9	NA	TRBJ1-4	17	CASSLAPGSATNEKLFF	TGTGCCAGCAGCTTAGCGCCAGGGTCTGCAACTAATGAAAAACTGTTTTTT
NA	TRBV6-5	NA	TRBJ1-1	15	CASSYSLRQNTEAFF	TGTGCCAGCAGTTACTCTCTGCGGCAGAACACTGAAGCTTTCTTT
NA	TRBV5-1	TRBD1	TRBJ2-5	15	CASSPGTGFQETQYF	TGCGCCAGCAGCCCCGGGACAGGGTTTCAAGAGACCCAGTACTTC
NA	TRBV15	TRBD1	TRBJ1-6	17	CATSSRGQGEGNSPLHF	TGTGCCACCAGCAGTCGAGGACAGGGGGAGGGTAATTCACCCCTCCACTTT
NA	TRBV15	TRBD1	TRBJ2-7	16	CATSSFLDRSSYEQYF	TGTGCCACCAGCAGCTTTCTGGACAGGAGCTCCTACGAGCAGTACTTC